This TCR beta chain was profiled in a study of blood T cell repertoires in COVID-19. About the study: Sources were T cells, B-cell-depleted T cells, or PBMCs; the material itself was cDNA or gDNA.

There are 13 residues in the CDR3. V lost 6 bases, J lost 4 bases, and 5 bases stayed unmatched. Germline lookup yields CDR1 MNHEY and CDR2 SVGAGI. Assay: immunoSEQ multiplex PCR; the TCRdb copy retains only in-frame clones and omits some. This sample has about 190,000 clones, with roughly 86% found just once. The origin of this receptor is a woman in her 70s with active or convalescent COVID-19. Input material: peripheral blood. The chain joins TRBV6-5 to TRBJ2-5, with 7 nucleotides matching TRBD1. CDR3 in DNA: TGTGCCAGCAGACTAGGGGGCGGAGAGACCCAGTACTTC. Protein sequence: CASRLGGGETQYF.